This TCR beta chain was found in a study of Graves' ophthalmopathy and Graves' hyperthyroidism. Whole-study results and caveats: Blood shared most expanded thyroid clonotypes above 0.001 frequency. Built on 13 signatures, a model told ophthalmopathy apart from stable hyperthyroidism with approximately 91% sensitivity and less than 82% specificity.

This clonotype was observed at least ten times. Its cognate antigen is unknown. Excluded: other autoimmune disease, uncontrolled infection, pregnancy or lactation. The CDR3 consists of 16 residues. The germline gives CDR1 GTSNPN, CDR2 SVGIG (reference sequence). V dropped 1 base and J dropped 0 bases, with 13 bases sitting between them. Amplification targeted the TCR beta CDR3 regions, with RNA transcripts as the source material. HTBI primers were used in a first-round RT-PCR, which preceded a second-round multiplex PCR. TCRdb re-called the multiplex PCR reads with MiXCR, one entry per CDR3 protein. The sample records under 200,000 distinct CDR3 sequences, around two fifths being singletons.

V is TRBV30 and J is TRBJ1-5; D ambiguous. Sample: peripheral blood. The receptor's source is a woman between 40 and 50 years old with Graves' ophthalmopathy. The DNA of the CDR3 is TGTGCCTGGAGTGGTTCTGTGTGGGGTAGCAATCAGCCCCAGCATTTT. Its translation is CAWSGSVWGSNQPQHF.